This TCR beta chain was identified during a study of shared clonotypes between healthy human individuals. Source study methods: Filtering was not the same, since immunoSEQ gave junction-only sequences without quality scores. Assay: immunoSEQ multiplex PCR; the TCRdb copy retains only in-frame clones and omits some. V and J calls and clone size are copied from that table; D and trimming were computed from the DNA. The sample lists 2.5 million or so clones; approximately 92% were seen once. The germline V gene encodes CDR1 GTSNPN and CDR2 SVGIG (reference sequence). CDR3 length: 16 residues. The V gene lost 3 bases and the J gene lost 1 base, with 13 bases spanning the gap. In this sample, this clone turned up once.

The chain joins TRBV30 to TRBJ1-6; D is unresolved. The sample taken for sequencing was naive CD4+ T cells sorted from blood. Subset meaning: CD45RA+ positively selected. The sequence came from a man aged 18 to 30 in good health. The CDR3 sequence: CAWSTRGQSYNSPLHF. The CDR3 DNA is TGTGCCTGGAGCACCCGAGGGCAGTCCTATAATTCACCCCTCCACTTT.